One and the same sample provided the 29 T cell receptor beta chains below, sequenced in a study of naive and memory T cell subsets. The beta constant-region primer was an equimolar mix of two oligonucleotides covering TRBC1 and TRBC2. Four rounds of PCR amplified the ligated cDNA using nested alpha and beta constant-region primers plus SP2. Via MiXCR, TCRdb re-called the UMI-ligation and nested PCR reads, giving one row per CDR3 protein. The profile covers roughly 130,000 distinct CDR3 sequences, with over 30% appearing a single time and 0.75% to 1% taken by the ten largest. Material for sequencing was central memory CD4+ T cells from blood. The source of these receptors is a human donor in good health.

Many counts were recorded for this clonotype. The chain has TRBV7-2 and TRBJ2-1; no clear D gene. V dropped 4 bases and J dropped 3 bases, with 10 bases sitting between them. CDR3 size: 14 residues. Germline V lookup: CDR1 SGHTA, CDR2 FQGNSA. CDR3 protein: CASSSSRVYNEQFF. DNA for the CDR3: TGTGCCAGCAGCTCTTCTAGGGTCTACAATGAGCAGTTCTTC.

Only a few counts were recorded for this clonotype. This chain uses TRBV29-1 with TRBJ2-2; TRBD2 is a possible D gene (7 bases). Trimming stripped 5 bases from V and 0 bases from J, with 10 bases between. Germline CDR1 reads SQVTM; CDR2 reads ANQGSEA. The CDR3 runs to 14 residues. CDR3 bases: TGCAGCGTTCGGGGGGCTCCGAACACCGGGGAGCTGTTTTTT. It encodes CSVRGAPNTGELFF.

Notes on this clonotype: The junction does not match germline at one end; this may be a read error. V and J are TRBV4-2 and TRBJ2-7; 7 nucleotides line up with TRBD2. This CDR3 has 16 residues. CDR1 and CDR2 from the germline V gene are LGHNA and YNFKEQ. The CDR3 DNA reads as TGTGCCAGCAGCCAAAGTGGGAGAGCGGGACCGGTACGAGTCGACTTC. Its protein product is CASSQSGRAGPVRVDF.

This chain joins TRBV3-1 and TRBJ2-3; D is undetermined. Germline values: CDR1 LGHDT, CDR2 YNNKEL (reference sequence). The CDR3 is 12 residues long. The V and J ends lost 1 base and 10 bases respectively, with 9 bases between them. The CDR3 region is CASSQGSSAQYF. DNA of the CDR3: TGTGCCAGCAGCCAAGGATCTAGTGCGCAGTATTTT.

This clonotype was seen a few times. V and J are TRBV10-3 and TRBJ2-1; maybe TRBD2 (6 bases). V was trimmed by 7 bases and J by 6 bases, leaving 13 bases between them. Germline lookup yields CDR1 ENHRY and CDR2 SYGVKD. The CDR3 is 13 residues long. The CDR3 DNA reads TGTGCCATCATGGGGGGAATGGGCAATGAGCAGTTCTTC. Protein product: CAIMGGMGNEQFF.

The V gene is TRBV6-6, the J gene TRBJ1-2, with 8 bases aligning to TRBD1. This CDR3 spans 13 amino acids. CDR1 is MNHNY and CDR2 is SVGAGI in the germline V gene (reference sequence). V gave up 5 bases and J gave up 4 bases; unmatched junction bases: 3. The CDR3 DNA follows: TGTGCCAGCAGTCCGGGACAGGTCTATGGCTACACCTTC. Its translation: CASSPGQVYGYTF.

In its sample, this clonotype was seen a few times. This chain uses TRBV3-1 with TRBJ2-7, with 10 bases that match TRBD2. This CDR3 contains 15 residues. Germline CDR1 LGHDT, CDR2 YNNKEL (reference sequence). V gave up 4 bases and J gave up 5 bases; unmatched junction bases: 8. DNA for the CDR3: TGTGCCAGCAGCCGGTCGGGACTAGCGCGCCACGAGCAGTACTTC. Translated: CASSRSGLARHEQYF.

This clonotype was counted ten times or more. The rearrangement joins TRBV20-1 to TRBJ2-5, with TRBD2 as a possible D gene (6 bases). Looked up from germline, CDR1 is DFQATT and CDR2 is SNEGSKA (reference sequence). This CDR3 is 14 amino acids long. V dropped 5 bases and J dropped 5 bases, with 18 bases sitting between them. CDR3 amino acids: CSAPGFYRGETQYF. The CDR3 DNA sequence: TGCAGTGCTCCCGGGTTCTATCGGGGGGAGACCCAGTACTTC.

The chain links TRBV9 to TRBJ2-2, with D hard to call. The CDR3 is 13 amino acids. The germline CDR1 and CDR2 sequences are SGDLS and YYNGEE. V was trimmed by 3 bases and J by 6 bases, leaving 9 bases between them. The CDR3 nucleotides are TGTGCCAGCAGCGCGGCAGTTCCCGGGGAGCTGTTTTTT. As protein: CASSAAVPGELFF. The complete variable domain, with remaining parts taken from reference TRBV9 and TRBJ2-2, reads DSGVTQTPKHLITATGQRVTLRCSPRSGDLSVYWYQQSLDQGLQFLIQYYNGEERAKGNILERFSAQQFPDLHSELNLSSLELGDSALYFCASSAAVPGELFFGEGSRLTVL.

V usage is TRBV25-1 and J usage is TRBJ2-7; 13 bases map to TRBD2. The CDR3 sequence is 20 residues long. Germline V gene lookup returns CDR1 MGHDK and CDR2 SYGVNS. Trimming took 2 bases from V and 2 from J; bases not matched to a gene: 15. This CDR3 is CASSEPRGLAGVSLPYEQYF. The CDR3 nucleotides read TGTGCCAGCAGTGAACCTCGAGGACTAGCGGGAGTAAGCCTACCCTACGAGCAGTACTTC.

This clonotype was detected ten times or more. The genes are TRBV7-2 and TRBJ2-3; 8 bases fit TRBD1. Losses at the gene ends were 5 bases for V and 6 bases for J; bases not matched to a gene: 13. CDR1 SGHTA and CDR2 FQGNSA come from the germline V gene. The CDR3 runs 16 residues. The DNA of the CDR3 is TGTGCCAGCAGCATCTCCGCAGGGGGCTGGGCGGATACGCAGTATTTT. This sequence encodes CASSISAGGWADTQYF.

The chain couples TRBV6-1 to TRBJ1-5; tentative D call: TRBD1 (5 bases). The V gene's germline CDR1 is MNHNS and CDR2 SASEGT. The CDR3 sequence is 13 residues long. V was cut by 5 bases and J by 8 bases, with 13 bases left in between. For the CDR3, the DNA is TGTGCCAGCAGTAGGGACGTGAATAAGCCCCAGCATTTT. Translation gives CASSRDVNKPQHF.

The chain is built from TRBV28 and TRBJ2-1, with D perhaps matching TRBD2 (6 bases). Trimming took 11 bases from V and 3 from J, leaving 20 bases between them. CDR3 length: 15 amino acids. Germline-derived CDR1 and CDR2 are MDHEN and SYDVKM. This CDR3 is CAGKRGGSGYNEQFF. DNA for the CDR3: TGTGCCGGCAAAAGGGGAGGCAGTGGCTACAATGAGCAGTTCTTC.

This clonotype was counted at least ten times. The chain links TRBV2 to TRBJ2-2; D remains unclear. Germline CDR1 is SNHLY and CDR2 is FYNNEI. The CDR3 extends over 14 amino acids. V was cut by 1 base and J by 5 bases, with 8 bases left in between. CDR3 sequence: CASSEVRGTGELFF. In DNA form, the CDR3 reads TGTGCCAGCAGTGAAGTCCGCGGAACCGGGGAGCTGTTTTTT.

This clonotype has a count of ten or more. DNA for the CDR3: TGCAGCGTTGCGAGGGGCGGTCCCTACAATGAGCAGTTCTTC. Its translation is CSVARGGPYNEQFF. The chain couples TRBV29-1 to TRBJ2-1; D could derive from TRBD1 or TRBD2 (5 bases each). Germline V gene data show CDR1 as SQVTM and CDR2 as ANQGSEA. V was trimmed by 4 bases and J by 2 bases, leaving 12 bases between them. This CDR3 has 14 residues.

The chain joins TRBV19 to TRBJ2-1; the D gene is possibly TRBD2 (5 bases). V lost 6 bases, J lost 4 bases, and 19 bases lay in between. Germline loops: CDR1 LNHDA, CDR2 SQIVND (reference sequence). The CDR3 has 16 residues. CDR3 coding DNA: TGTGCCAGTAGCCGACCAATAGCGTTTTCTTACAATGAGCAGTTCTTC. Translating gives CASSRPIAFSYNEQFF.

The chain combines TRBV15 with TRBJ2-1; a possible D gene is TRBD2 (6 bases). CDR1 LNHNV and CDR2 YYDKDF come from the germline V gene (reference sequence). The V end was cut by 2 bases, the J end by 10 bases, with 18 bases between. This CDR3 is 15 amino acids long. In DNA, the CDR3 is TGTGCCACCAGCAGACCGGAGGGGCTAGTCAGCGAGCAGTTCTTC. Encoded protein: CATSRPEGLVSEQFF. The whole variable domain, filled in from reference TRBV15 and TRBJ2-1, reads DAMVIQNPRYQVTQFGKPVTLSCSQTLNHNVMYWYQQKSSQAPKLLFHYYDKDFNNEADTPDNFQSRRPNTSFCFLDIRSPGLGDTAMYLCATSRPEGLVSEQFFGPGTRLTVL.

At least ten counts were recorded for this clonotype. The rearrangement joins TRBV10-3 to TRBJ1-6; D gene uncertain. Germline V gives CDR1 ENHRY, CDR2 SYGVKD. This CDR3 contains 13 residues. Trimming pared 10 bases from V and 10 bases from J, leaving 17 bases between. The DNA of the CDR3 is TGTGCCACCCTTGGTGGAACCAAGTCACCCCTCCACTTT. Amino acids: CATLGGTKSPLHF.

This clonotype was found a few times. The J gene is TRBJ2-5, the V gene TRBV7-2, with D perhaps given as TRBD1 or TRBD2 (5 bases each). The CDR3 has 15 amino acids. CDR1 and CDR2 from the germline V gene are SGHTA and FQGNSA. V was cut by 1 base and J by 0 bases, with 9 bases left in between. The CDR3 here is CASSLGGTYQETQYF. In nucleotides, the CDR3 is TGTGCCAGCAGCTTAGGGGGGACGTACCAAGAGACCCAGTACTTC.

This clonotype was counted between two and nine times. This rearrangement joins TRBV30 to TRBJ1-6; 8 bases are a match to TRBD1. V was pared by 3 bases and J by 7 bases, with 11 bases of the junction left unmatched. The CDR3 totals 16 residues. Germline-derived CDR1 and CDR2 are GTSNPN and SVGIG (reference sequence). CDR3 nucleotide sequence: TGTGCCTGGAGGCACAAGGGGACAGGAGGGAATTCACCCCTCCACTTT. Translating it yields CAWRHKGTGGNSPLHF.

V and J are TRBV6-5 and TRBJ2-5; D call uncertain. CDR3 length equals 13 residues. V lost 2 bases and J lost 6, with 10 bases in between. The V gene's germline CDR1 is MNHEY and CDR2 SVGAGI. CDR3 loop: CASSYGVGKTQYF. The CDR3 DNA follows: TGTGCCAGCAGTTACGGGGTAGGGAAGACCCAGTACTTC.

This clonotype has more than one count but fewer than ten. This chain connects TRBV3-1 to TRBJ2-7, with 7 bases matching TRBD1. This CDR3 region has 16 residues. CDR1 and CDR2 (germline): LGHDT, YNNKEL (reference sequence). V was pared by 3 bases and J by 4 bases, with 12 bases of the junction left unmatched. CDR3 region: CASSHPRWDSRYEQYF. The CDR3 DNA reads as TGTGCCAGCAGCCATCCTCGATGGGACAGCCGATACGAGCAGTACTTC.

The V gene is TRBV20-1, the J gene TRBJ2-7; 9 bases align to TRBD2. The CDR3 extends over 15 amino acids. The V segment lost 3 bases and the J segment 0 bases; nucleotides outside the gene matches: 6. Germline values: CDR1 DFQATT, CDR2 SNEGSKA (reference sequence). The CDR3 is CSARDPSGTSYEQYF. The CDR3 DNA follows: TGCAGTGCTAGGGACCCTAGCGGGACCTCCTACGAGCAGTACTTC.

The V and J genes are TRBV7-2 and TRBJ2-5, with D tentatively TRBD1 or TRBD2 (5 bases each). The CDR3 runs 13 residues. CDR1 is SGHTA and CDR2 is FQGNSA in the germline V gene. Between the trimmed V and J ends, which lost 3 bases and 6 bases, there was a span of 11 bases. In DNA form, the CDR3 reads TGTGCCAGCAGCTTCTCCCCGGGGCAGACCCAGTACTTC. This sequence encodes CASSFSPGQTQYF. Drawing the rest from reference TRBV7-2 and TRBJ2-5, the complete variable domain is GAGVSQSPSNKVTEKGKDVELRCDPISGHTALYWYRQSLGQGLEFLIYFQGNSAPDKSGLPSDRFSAERTGGSVSTLTIQRTQQEDSAVYLCASSFSPGQTQYFGPGTRLLVL.

The sample holds a few counts of this clonotype. The gene calls are TRBV24-1 and TRBJ2-7; 12 nucleotides agree with TRBD2. Germline values: CDR1 KGHDR, CDR2 SFDVKD. The CDR3 contains 18 residues. With V trimmed by 2 bases and J by 4 bases, 11 bases remained unmatched. CDR3 sequence reads: CATSDSSPLAGGIYEQYF. The CDR3 DNA reads as TGTGCCACCAGTGATTCCTCCCCACTAGCGGGAGGTATTTACGAGCAGTACTTC.

The chain has TRBV9 and TRBJ1-1; D is unclear. This CDR3 has 13 residues. Germline V gives CDR1 SGDLS, CDR2 YYNGEE. The V end lost 2 bases, the J end lost 1 base, and 6 bases lay between the germline ends. In DNA form, the CDR3 reads TGTGCCAGCAGCGTTTTAGAGAACACTGAAGCTTTCTTT. Its protein is CASSVLENTEAFF.

The chain employs TRBV18 and TRBJ2-4, with D perhaps TRBD1 (5 bases). CDR1 is KGHSH and CDR2 is LQKENI in the germline V gene. V dropped 8 bases and J dropped 1 base, with 9 bases sitting between them. CDR3 length: 13 amino acids. The CDR3 reads CASRDSAKNIQYF. CDR3 nucleotide sequence: TGTGCCAGCCGAGACAGCGCCAAAAACATTCAGTACTTC.

The rearrangement joins TRBV15 to TRBJ2-1; D is perhaps TRBD2 (5 bases). The CDR3 totals 14 residues. V was pared by 1 base and J by 4 bases, with 8 bases between. Germline V gives CDR1 LNHNV, CDR2 YYDKDF (reference sequence). The CDR3 nucleotides are TGTGCCACCAGCAGAGCGCCGGGATACAATGAGCAGTTCTTC. This codes for CATSRAPGYNEQFF. The whole variable domain, remainder taken from reference TRBV15 and TRBJ2-1, is DAMVIQNPRYQVTQFGKPVTLSCSQTLNHNVMYWYQQKSSQAPKLLFHYYDKDFNNEADTPDNFQSRRPNTSFCFLDIRSPGLGDTAMYLCATSRAPGYNEQFFGPGTRLTVL.

This rearrangement joins TRBV27 to TRBJ1-4, with 12 bases lining up with TRBD1. Germline CDR1 and CDR2: MNHEY and SMNVEV (reference sequence). CDR3 size: 19 residues. The J segment lost 8 bases and the V segment lost 1 base, leaving 14 bases of the junction unmatched. CDR3 DNA sequence: TGTGCCAGCAGTTTATACCCCGGGACAGGGGGCAGACTTAGCGAAAAACTGTTTTTT. It specifies CASSLYPGTGGRLSEKLFF.